This T cell receptor beta chain came from a study of T cells in Graves' hyperthyroidism and ophthalmopathy. Study summary: Peripheral blood collection took place at initial diagnosis, before any treatment. Overall study results and limits: Ophthalmopathy stood apart from stable hyperthyroidism in a 13 V-J model. Blood held most thyroid clonotypes expanded above 0.001 frequency.

In its sample, this clonotype was seen many times. The antigen is undetermined. Amplification of TCR beta CDR3 regions used RNA as the template. HTBI primers were the set used in a first-round RT-PCR of the TCR CDR3. TCRdb used MiXCR to reprocess the multiplex PCR reads, holding one entry per CDR3 protein. The table lists about 700,000 distinct CDR3 sequences, 14% of them singletons. Trimming removed 1 base at V and 0 bases at J, with 9 bases between. CDR1 and CDR2 (germline): SGHTA, FQGTGA. This CDR3 contains 15 residues. Uncontrolled infection, other autoimmune disease, pregnancy and lactation each barred patients from inclusion.

This chain links TRBV7-3 with TRBJ2-5, with D perhaps TRBD1 or TRBD2 (5 bases each). The sample taken for sequencing was blood. The sequence was obtained from a woman in her late teens or twenties with Graves' hyperthyroidism. The DNA for the CDR3 is TGTGCCAGCAGCTTAATCGGGACGGACCAAGAGACCCAGTACTTC. Amino acids: CASSLIGTDQETQYF. Full variable domain (remainder filled in from reference TRBV7-3 and TRBJ2-5): GAGVSQTPSNKVTEKGKYVELRCDPISGHTALYWYRQSLGQGPEFLIYFQGTGAADDSGLPNDRFFAVRPEGSVSTLKIQRTERGDSAVYLCASSLIGTDQETQYFGPGTRLLVL.